The rows below give T cell receptor beta chains drawn from one sample of a study of blood T cell repertoires in COVID-19. Clones were read by immunoSEQ multiplex PCR, and TCRdb kept only the in-frame ones, dropping some. This table holds a few hundred thousand clones, over 75% found once. Sequences were obtained from peripheral blood. These receptors were collected from a woman aged 30 to 39 with COVID-19, enrolled during active disease. Each CDR3 is given with its conserved first and last residue. Each record gives: J gene, clone size, V gene, D gene, CDR3 DNA, CDR3 protein. The D gene is left open where the match is weak. For some rows the clone size is stated as once, few or many, or as a class when expanded; others skip it.

J: TRBJ2-3
size: -
V: TRBV7-2
D: -
DNA: TGTGCCAGCAGCTTAGATATTAGCCCTAGCACAGATACGCAGTATTTT
CDR3: CASSLDISPSTDTQYF

J: TRBJ2-5
size: -
V: TRBV7-9
D: TRBD2
DNA: TGTGCCAGCAGCGCCGGGACCGCGGGAGGAGAGACCCAGTACTTC
CDR3: CASSAGTAGGETQYF

J: TRBJ1-2
size: -
V: TRBV5-1
D: TRBD1
DNA: TGCGCCAGCAGCTTGGGGGACAGGGACTATGGCTACACCTTC
CDR3: CASSLGDRDYGYTF

J: TRBJ1-2
size: -
V: TRBV29-1
D: -
DNA: TGCGGGGGGGTGAGACACAACTATGGCTACACCTTC
CDR3: CGGVRHNYGYTF

J: TRBJ2-1
size: -
V: TRBV11-3
D: TRBD2
DNA: TGTGCCAGCAGCGCGCCGACTAGCGGGGAGTACAATGAGCAGTTCTTC
CDR3: CASSAPTSGEYNEQFF

J: TRBJ1-5
size: few
V: TRBV24-1
D: -
DNA: TGTGCCACCAGTGATCCGGGTCAGCCCCAGCATTTT
CDR3: CATSDPGQPQHF

J: TRBJ1-4
size: -
V: TRBV19
D: -
DNA: TGTGCCACCCATTCTAGGGAAAAACTGTTTTTT
CDR3: CATHSREKLFF

J: TRBJ2-2
size: -
V: TRBV3-1/TRBV3-2
D: TRBD1
DNA: TGTGCCAGCAGCCAAGCGGGGACAGGGGGGAACACCGGGGAGCTGTTTTTT
CDR3: CASSQAGTGGNTGELFF

J: TRBJ1-3
size: -
V: TRBV7-9
D: TRBD1
DNA: TGTGCCAGCAGCTTACAGGGGGATCACGGAAACACCATATATTTT
CDR3: CASSLQGDHGNTIYF

J: TRBJ2-1
size: -
V: TRBV30
D: -
DNA: TGTGCCTGGACCTGGTCAGGGGCCGAGGATGAGCAGTTCTTC
CDR3: CAWTWSGAEDEQFF

J: TRBJ2-5
size: -
V: TRBV5-1
D: TRBD2
DNA: TGCGCCAGCAGCTTGAATCTAGCGGGAGTGGAGACCCAGTACTTC
CDR3: CASSLNLAGVETQYF

J: TRBJ2-3
size: -
V: TRBV28
D: -
DNA: TGTGCCAGCAGTGAACTAGCCTGGGATACGCAGTATTTT
CDR3: CASSELAWDTQYF

J: TRBJ2-2
size: -
V: TRBV7-6
D: TRBD2
DNA: TGTGCCAGCAGCCTCGGGACTAGCGGGTTCTACACCGGGGAGCTGTTTTTT
CDR3: CASSLGTSGFYTGELFF

J: TRBJ2-3
size: -
V: TRBV23-1
D: TRBD2
DNA: TGCGCCAGCAGTCAACCCCCTTTAGCGGGAGGGCGCGATACAGATACGCAGTATTTT
CDR3: CASSQPPLAGGRDTDTQYF

J: TRBJ1-1
size: -
V: TRBV5-1
D: TRBD1
DNA: TGCGCCAGCAGCTACCTACAGGGGGAAGCCAAAGCTTTCTTT
CDR3: CASSYLQGEAKAFF

J: TRBJ2-7
size: -
V: TRBV19
D: TRBD1
DNA: TGTGCCAGTAGTGGGGGGACAGGGGCCTACGAGCAGTACTTC
CDR3: CASSGGTGAYEQYF

J: TRBJ1-2
size: -
V: TRBV18
D: -
DNA: TGTGCCAGCTCACCCCGGGGGGGAGATGGCTACACCTTC
CDR3: CASSPRGGDGYTF

J: TRBJ1-1
size: few
V: TRBV5-5
D: -
DNA: TGTGCCAGCAGCTTGGGGGCCAACGCTGAAGCTTTCTTT
CDR3: CASSLGANAEAFF

J: TRBJ1-1
size: -
V: TRBV7-3
D: -
DNA: TGTGCCAGCAGCTTCGGCGGGTCCACTGAAGCTTTCTTT
CDR3: CASSFGGSTEAFF

J: TRBJ2-3
size: -
V: TRBV30
D: -
DNA: TGTGCCCATTCCACAGCGGCTAGCACAGATACGCAGTATTTT
CDR3: CAHSTAASTDTQYF

J: TRBJ2-1
size: -
V: TRBV7-2
D: TRBD2
DNA: TGTGCCAGCAGCCCCCAGGGAGGGGACTACAATGAGCAGTTCTTC
CDR3: CASSPQGGDYNEQFF

J: TRBJ2-5
size: -
V: TRBV21-1
D: -
DNA: TGTGCCAGCAGCACAAAGACAGGAGAGTCGGGCCAAGAGACCCAGTACTTC
CDR3: CASSTKTGESGQETQYF

J: TRBJ1-2
size: -
V: TRBV5-1
D: -
DNA: TGCGCCAGCAGCTTGGAGCTGGGGGCCGGTTATGGCTACACCTTC
CDR3: CASSLELGAGYGYTF

J: TRBJ1-1
size: -
V: TRBV10-3
D: TRBD1
DNA: TGTGCCATCAGAGGGACAGAGCGTGCCACTGAAGCTTTCTTT
CDR3: CAIRGTERATEAFF

J: TRBJ2-7
size: few
V: TRBV28
D: -
DNA: TGTGCCAGCAGTTTTGGCCACCTCTACGAGCAGTACTTC
CDR3: CASSFGHLYEQYF

J: TRBJ2-7
size: -
V: TRBV24-1
D: -
DNA: TGTGCCACCAGTATGGGCGCCGCGTACGAGCAGTACTTC
CDR3: CATSMGAAYEQYF

J: TRBJ1-6
size: -
V: TRBV5-6
D: -
DNA: TGTGCCAGCAGCTTGGCTGGCAGGACTTATAATTCACCCCTCCACTTT
CDR3: CASSLAGRTYNSPLHF

J: TRBJ1-3
size: -
V: TRBV28
D: -
DNA: TGCGCCAGCACAAGTGCTGGGGCCCGCTCTGGAAACACCATATATTTT
CDR3: CASTSAGARSGNTIYF

J: TRBJ2-7
size: -
V: TRBV7-8
D: -
DNA: TGTGCCAGCAGCTTAGCGGGACTTAAGCAGTACTTC
CDR3: CASSLAGLKQYF

J: TRBJ1-2
size: -
V: TRBV7-2
D: TRBD1
DNA: TGTGCCAGCAGCTTACCCTCGACAGGGGTGGGTGGCTACACCTTC
CDR3: CASSLPSTGVGGYTF

J: TRBJ2-3
size: -
V: TRBV19
D: TRBD2
DNA: TGTGCCAGTAGTATAGTGTCAAAAATGTGGCGGGAGCGCACCACAGATACGCAGTATTTT
CDR3: CASSIVSKMWRERTTDTQYF

J: TRBJ1-2
size: -
V: TRBV2
D: TRBD1
DNA: TGTGCCAGCTACGGACAGGGGAAGGACTACACCTTC
CDR3: CASYGQGKDYTF

J: TRBJ2-7
size: -
V: TRBV7-6
D: TRBD2
DNA: TGTGCCAGCAGCTTGTCTACTAGCGGCTACGAGCAGTACTTC
CDR3: CASSLSTSGYEQYF

J: TRBJ2-1
size: -
V: TRBV3-1/TRBV3-2
D: TRBD1
DNA: TGTGCCAGCAGCCAACTCTACCCGGGACAGGGGGATTGGGGGCAGTTCTTC
CDR3: CASSQLYPGQGDWGQFF

J: TRBJ2-1
size: once
V: TRBV6-4
D: TRBD2
DNA: TGTGCCAGCAGTGACTCGGGGACTAGCGGGTACAATGAGCAGTTCTTC
CDR3: CASSDSGTSGYNEQFF

J: TRBJ2-2
size: -
V: TRBV2
D: TRBD1
DNA: TGTGCCAGCAGTCAGGACAGGGGGCGAGGGGAGCTGTTTTTT
CDR3: CASSQDRGRGELFF